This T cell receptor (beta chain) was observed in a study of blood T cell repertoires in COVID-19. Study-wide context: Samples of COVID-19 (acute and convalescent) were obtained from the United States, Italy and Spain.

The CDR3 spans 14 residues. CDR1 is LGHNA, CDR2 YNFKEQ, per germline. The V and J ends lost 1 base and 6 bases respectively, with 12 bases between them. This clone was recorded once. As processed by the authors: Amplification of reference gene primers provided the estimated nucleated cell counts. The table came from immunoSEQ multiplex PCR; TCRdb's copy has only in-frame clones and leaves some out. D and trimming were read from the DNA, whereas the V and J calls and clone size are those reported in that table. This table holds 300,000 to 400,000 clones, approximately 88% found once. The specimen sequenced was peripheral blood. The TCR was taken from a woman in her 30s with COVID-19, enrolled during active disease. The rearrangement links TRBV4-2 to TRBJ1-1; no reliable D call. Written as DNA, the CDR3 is TGTGCCAGCAGCCAAGCATCTATGTCTGCTGAAGCTTTCTTT. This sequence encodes CASSQASMSAEAFF.